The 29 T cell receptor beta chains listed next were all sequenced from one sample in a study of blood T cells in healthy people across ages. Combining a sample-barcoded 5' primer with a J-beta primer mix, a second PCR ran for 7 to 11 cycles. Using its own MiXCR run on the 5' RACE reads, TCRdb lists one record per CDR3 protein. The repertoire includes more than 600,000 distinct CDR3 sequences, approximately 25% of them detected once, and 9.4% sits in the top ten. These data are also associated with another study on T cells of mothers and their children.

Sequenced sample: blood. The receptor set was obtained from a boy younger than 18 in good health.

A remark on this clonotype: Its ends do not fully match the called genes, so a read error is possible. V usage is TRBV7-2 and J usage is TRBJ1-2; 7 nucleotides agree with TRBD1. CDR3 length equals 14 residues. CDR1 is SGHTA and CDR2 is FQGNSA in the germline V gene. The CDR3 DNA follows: TGTGCCGGCAGCCCTAAGACAGGGTACCATGGCTACACCTTC. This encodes CAGSPKTGYHGYTF. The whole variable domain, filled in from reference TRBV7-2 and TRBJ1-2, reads GAGVSQSPSNKVTEKGKDVELRCDPISGHTALYWYRQSLGQGLEFLIYFQGNSAPDKSGLPSDRFSAERTGGSVSTLTIQRTQQEDSAVYLCAGSPKTGYHGYTFGSGTRLTVV.

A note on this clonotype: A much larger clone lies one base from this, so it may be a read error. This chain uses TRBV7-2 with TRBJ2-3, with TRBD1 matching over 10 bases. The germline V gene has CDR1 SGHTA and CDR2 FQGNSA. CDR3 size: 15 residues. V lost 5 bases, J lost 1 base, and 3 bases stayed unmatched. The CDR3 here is CASSTGTGGTDTQYF. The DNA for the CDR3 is TGTGCCAGCAGCACCGGGACAGGGGGCACAGATACGCAGTATTTT.

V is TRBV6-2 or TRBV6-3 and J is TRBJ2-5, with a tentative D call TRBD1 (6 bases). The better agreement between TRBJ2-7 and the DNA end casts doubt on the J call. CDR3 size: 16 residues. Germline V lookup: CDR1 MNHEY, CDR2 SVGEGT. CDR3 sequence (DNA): TGTGCCAGCAGCAATACTGGACCGACAGGTTCCTACGAGCAGTACTTC. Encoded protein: CASSNTGPTGSYEQYF.

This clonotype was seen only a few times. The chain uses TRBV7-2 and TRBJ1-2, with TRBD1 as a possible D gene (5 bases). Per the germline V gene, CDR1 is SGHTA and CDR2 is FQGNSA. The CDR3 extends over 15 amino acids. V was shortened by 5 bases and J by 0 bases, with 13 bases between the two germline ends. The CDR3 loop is CASSPTRVSNYGYTF. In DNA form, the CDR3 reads TGTGCCAGCAGCCCAACCAGGGTTTCTAACTATGGCTACACCTTC.

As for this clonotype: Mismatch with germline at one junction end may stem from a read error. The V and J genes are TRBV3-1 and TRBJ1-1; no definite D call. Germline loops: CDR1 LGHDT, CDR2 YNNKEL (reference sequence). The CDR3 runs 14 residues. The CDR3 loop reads CASSQMNQNTEAFF. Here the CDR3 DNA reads TGCGCCAGCAGCCAAATGAACCAGAACACTGAAGCTTTCTTT.

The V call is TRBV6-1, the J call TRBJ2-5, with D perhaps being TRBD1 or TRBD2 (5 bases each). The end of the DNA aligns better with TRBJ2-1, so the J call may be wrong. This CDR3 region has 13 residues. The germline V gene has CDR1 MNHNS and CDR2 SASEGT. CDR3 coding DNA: TGTGCCAGCATCAGGGACGAGTACAATGAGCAGTTCTTC. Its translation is CASIRDEYNEQFF.

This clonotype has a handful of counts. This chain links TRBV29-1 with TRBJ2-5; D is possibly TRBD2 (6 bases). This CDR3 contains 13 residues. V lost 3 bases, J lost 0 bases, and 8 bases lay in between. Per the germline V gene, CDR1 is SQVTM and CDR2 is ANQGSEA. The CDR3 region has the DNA TGCAGCGTTGACCGGGACTACCAAGAGACCCAGTACTTC. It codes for CSVDRDYQETQYF.

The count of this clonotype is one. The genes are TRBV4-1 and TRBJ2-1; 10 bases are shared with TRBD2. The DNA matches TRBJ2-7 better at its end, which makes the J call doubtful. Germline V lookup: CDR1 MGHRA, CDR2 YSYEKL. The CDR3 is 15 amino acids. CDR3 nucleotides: TGCGCCAGCAGCCCCGGACTAGCGGCCCAATACGAGCAGTACTTC. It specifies CASSPGLAAQYEQYF.

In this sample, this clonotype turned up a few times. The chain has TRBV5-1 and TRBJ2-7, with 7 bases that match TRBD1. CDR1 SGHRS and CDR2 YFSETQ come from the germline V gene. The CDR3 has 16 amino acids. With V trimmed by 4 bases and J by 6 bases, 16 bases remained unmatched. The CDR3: CASSIKTGVGRVEQYF. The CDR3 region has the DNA TGCGCCAGCAGCATAAAAACAGGGGTGGGAAGAGTCGAGCAGTACTTC.

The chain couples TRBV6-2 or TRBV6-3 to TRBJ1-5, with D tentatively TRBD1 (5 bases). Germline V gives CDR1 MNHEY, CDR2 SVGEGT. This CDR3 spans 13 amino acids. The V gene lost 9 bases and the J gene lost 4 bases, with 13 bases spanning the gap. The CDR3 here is CASWGRTNQPQHF. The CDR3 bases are TGTGCCAGTTGGGGCAGGACAAATCAGCCCCAGCATTTT.

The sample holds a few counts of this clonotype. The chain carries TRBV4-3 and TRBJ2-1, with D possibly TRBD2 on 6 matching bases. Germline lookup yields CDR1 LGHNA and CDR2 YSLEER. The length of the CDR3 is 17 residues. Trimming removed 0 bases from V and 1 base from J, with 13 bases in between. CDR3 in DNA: TGCGCCAGCAGCCAAGACGGGGGAGATGGATCCTACAATGAGCAGTTCTTC. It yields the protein CASSQDGGDGSYNEQFF.

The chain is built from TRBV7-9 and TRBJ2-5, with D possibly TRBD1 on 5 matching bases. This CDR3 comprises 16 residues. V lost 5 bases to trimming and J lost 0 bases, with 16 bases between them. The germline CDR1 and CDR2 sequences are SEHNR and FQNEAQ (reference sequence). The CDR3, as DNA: TGTGCCAGCAGCCCTGTACAGGCTGCGTACCAAGAGACCCAGTACTTC. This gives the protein CASSPVQAAYQETQYF.

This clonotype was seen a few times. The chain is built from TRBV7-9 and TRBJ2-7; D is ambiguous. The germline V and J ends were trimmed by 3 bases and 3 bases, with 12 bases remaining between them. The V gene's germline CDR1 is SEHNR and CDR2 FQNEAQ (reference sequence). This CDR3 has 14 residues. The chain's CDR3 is CASSLLESGYEQYF. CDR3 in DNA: TGTGCCAGCAGCTTGTTAGAGTCGGGCTACGAGCAGTACTTC.

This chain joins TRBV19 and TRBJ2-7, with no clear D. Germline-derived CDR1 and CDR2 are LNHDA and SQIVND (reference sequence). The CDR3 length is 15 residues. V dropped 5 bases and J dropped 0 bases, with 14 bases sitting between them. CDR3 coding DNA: TGTGCCAGTAGTTACGCCGCTGATAGCTCCTACGAGCAGTACTTC. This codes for CASSYAADSSYEQYF.

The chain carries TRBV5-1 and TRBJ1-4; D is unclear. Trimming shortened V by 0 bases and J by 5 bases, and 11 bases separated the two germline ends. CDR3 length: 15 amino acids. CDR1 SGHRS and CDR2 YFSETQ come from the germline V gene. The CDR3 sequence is CASSLEAAPNEKLFF. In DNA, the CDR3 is TGCGCCAGCAGCTTGGAGGCAGCCCCGAATGAAAAACTGTTTTTT.

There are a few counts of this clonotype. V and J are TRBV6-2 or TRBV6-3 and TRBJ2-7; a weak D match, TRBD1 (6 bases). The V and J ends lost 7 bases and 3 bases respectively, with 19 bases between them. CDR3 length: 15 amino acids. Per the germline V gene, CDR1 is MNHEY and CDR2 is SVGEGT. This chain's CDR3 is CASTTSDRLHYEQYF. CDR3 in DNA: TGTGCCAGCACAACATCCGACAGGTTACACTACGAGCAGTACTTC.

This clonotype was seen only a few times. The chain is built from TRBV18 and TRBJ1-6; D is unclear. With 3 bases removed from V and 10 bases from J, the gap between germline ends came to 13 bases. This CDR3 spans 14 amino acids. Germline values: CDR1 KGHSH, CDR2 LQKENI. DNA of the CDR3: TGTGCCAGCTCACCGGGATCGGCCCGGTCACCCCTCCACTTT. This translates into CASSPGSARSPLHF.

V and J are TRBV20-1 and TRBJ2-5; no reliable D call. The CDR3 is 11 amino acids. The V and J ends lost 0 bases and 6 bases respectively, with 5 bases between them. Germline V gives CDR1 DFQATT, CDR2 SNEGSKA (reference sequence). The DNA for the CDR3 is TGCAGTGCTAGAGATATACAGACCCAGTACTTC. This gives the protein CSARDIQTQYF.

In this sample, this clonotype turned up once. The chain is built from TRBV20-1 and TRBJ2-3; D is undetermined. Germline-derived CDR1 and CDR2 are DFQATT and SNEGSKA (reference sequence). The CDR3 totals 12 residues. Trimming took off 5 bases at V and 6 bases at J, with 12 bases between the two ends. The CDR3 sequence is CSAPQKGDTQYF. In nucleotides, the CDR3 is TGCAGTGCTCCCCAGAAAGGGGATACGCAGTATTTT.

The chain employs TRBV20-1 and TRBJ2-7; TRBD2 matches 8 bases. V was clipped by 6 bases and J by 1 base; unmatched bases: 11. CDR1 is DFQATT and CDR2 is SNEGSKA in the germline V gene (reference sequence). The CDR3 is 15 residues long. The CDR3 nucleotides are TGCAGTGCAGAAGGGCGGGGGGTCCTTTCCTACGAGCAGTACTTC. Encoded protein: CSAEGRGVLSYEQYF.

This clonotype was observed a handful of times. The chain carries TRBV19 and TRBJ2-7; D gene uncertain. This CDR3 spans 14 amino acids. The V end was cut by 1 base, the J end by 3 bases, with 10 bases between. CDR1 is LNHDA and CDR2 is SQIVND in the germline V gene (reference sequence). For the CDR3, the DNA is TGTGCCAGTAGTATAGGCCACATTGACTACGAGCAGTACTTC. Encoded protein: CASSIGHIDYEQYF.

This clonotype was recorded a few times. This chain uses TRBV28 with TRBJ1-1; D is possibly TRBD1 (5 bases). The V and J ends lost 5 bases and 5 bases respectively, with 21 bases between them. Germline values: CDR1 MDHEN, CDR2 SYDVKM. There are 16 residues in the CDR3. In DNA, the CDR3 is TGTGCCAGCAGTCGACCTTTGCTCCGGGACGAAACTGAAGCTTTCTTT. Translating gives CASSRPLLRDETEAFF. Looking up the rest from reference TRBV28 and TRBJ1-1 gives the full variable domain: DVKVTQSSRYLVKRTGEKVFLECVQDMDHENMFWYRQDPGLGLRLIYFSYDVKMKEKGDIPEGYSVSREKKERFSLILESASTNQTSMYLCASSRPLLRDETEAFFGQGTRLTVV.

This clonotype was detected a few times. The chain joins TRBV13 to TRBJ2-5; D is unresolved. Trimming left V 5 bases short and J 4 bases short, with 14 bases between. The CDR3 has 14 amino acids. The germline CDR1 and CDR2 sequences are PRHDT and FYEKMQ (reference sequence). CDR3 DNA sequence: TGTGCCAGCAGCCCCCCCGGGTTTCGAGAGACCCAGTACTTC. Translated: CASSPPGFRETQYF.

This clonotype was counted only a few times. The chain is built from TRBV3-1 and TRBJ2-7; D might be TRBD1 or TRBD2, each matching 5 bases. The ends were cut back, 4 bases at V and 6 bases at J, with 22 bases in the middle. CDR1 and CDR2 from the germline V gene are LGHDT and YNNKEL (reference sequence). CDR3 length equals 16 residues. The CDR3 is CASSRNPWDGVSEQYF. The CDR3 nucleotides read TGTGCCAGCAGCCGAAACCCCTGGGACGGGGTGAGCGAGCAGTACTTC.

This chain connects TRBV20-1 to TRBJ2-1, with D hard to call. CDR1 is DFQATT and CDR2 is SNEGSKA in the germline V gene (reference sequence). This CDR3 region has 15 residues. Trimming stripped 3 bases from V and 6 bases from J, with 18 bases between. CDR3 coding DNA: TGCAGTGCTAGGAACATCCAGGAGAATTTCAATGAGCAGTTCTTC. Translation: CSARNIQENFNEQFF.

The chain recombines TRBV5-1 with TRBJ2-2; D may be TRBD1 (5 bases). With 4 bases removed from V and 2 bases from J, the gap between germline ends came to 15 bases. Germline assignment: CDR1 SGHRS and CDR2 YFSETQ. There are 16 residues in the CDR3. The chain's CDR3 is CASSLGRQGNTGELFF. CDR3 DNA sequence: TGCGCCAGCAGCCTGGGGCGGCAGGGAAACACCGGGGAGCTGTTTTTT.

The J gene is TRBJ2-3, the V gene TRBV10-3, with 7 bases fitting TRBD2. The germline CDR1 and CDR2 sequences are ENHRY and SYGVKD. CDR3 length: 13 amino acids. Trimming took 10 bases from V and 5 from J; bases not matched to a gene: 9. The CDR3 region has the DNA TGTGCCACCGAGCGGGATTGGGGAGATACGCAGTATTTT. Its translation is CATERDWGDTQYF.

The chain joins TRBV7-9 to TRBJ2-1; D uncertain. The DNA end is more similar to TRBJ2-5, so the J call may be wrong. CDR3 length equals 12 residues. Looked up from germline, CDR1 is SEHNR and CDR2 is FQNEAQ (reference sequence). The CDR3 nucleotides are TGTGCCAGCGCGATCCTTGACGAGACCCAGTACTTC. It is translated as CASAILDETQYF.

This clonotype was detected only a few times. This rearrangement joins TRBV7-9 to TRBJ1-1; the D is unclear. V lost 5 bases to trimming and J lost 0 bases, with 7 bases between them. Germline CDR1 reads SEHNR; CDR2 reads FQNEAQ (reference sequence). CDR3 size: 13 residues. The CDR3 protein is CASSLAMNTEAFF. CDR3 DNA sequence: TGTGCCAGCAGCCTCGCTATGAACACTGAAGCTTTCTTT.